This T cell receptor (beta chain) was recorded in a study of T cell responses to AZD1222 COVID-19 vaccine. Sequencing used immunoSEQ multiplex PCR; TCRdb keeps in-frame clones, though not all of them. The data show about 110,000 clones, about 90% seen once. Broader study findings: Epitopes outside B.1.351 and B.1.1.7 mutated regions reportedly drew nearly half of spike TCRs. A rise in Spike-specific TCR breadth and depth followed two AZD1222 doses.

Germline-derived CDR1 and CDR2 are LNHDA and SQIVND (reference sequence). CDR3 length: 15 residues. Trimming pared 9 bases from V and 5 bases from J, leaving 20 bases between. Turning to this clone: No antigen is known for it.

V gene TRBV19 combines with J gene TRBJ1-5; D is unclear. This clonotype was sampled from an adult in good health. The specimen was peripheral blood, collected on day 0 of AZD1222 vaccination. The CDR3 here is CASKPLTVGDQPQHF. CDR3 sequence (DNA): TGTGCCAGCAAGCCTCTCACAGTTGGGGATCAGCCCCAGCATTTT.